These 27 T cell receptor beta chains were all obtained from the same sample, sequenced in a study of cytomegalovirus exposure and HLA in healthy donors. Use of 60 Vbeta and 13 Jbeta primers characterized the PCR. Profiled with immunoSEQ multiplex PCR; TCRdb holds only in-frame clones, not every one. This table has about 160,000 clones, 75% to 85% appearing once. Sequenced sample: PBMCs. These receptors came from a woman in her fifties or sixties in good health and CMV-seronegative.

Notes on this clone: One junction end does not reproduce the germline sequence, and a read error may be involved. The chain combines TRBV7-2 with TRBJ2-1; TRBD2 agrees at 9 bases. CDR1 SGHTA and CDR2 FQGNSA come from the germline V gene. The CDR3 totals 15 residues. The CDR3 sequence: CGSSLSGSGYNEQFF. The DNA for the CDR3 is TGTGGCAGCAGCCTTAGCGGGAGTGGCTACAATGAGCAGTTCTTC.

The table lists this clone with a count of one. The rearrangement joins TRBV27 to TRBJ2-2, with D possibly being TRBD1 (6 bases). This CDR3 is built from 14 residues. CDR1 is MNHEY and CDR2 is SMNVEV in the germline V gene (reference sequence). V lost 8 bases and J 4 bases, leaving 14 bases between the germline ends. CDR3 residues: CASGRQESTGELFF. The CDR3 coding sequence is TGTGCCAGCGGACGACAGGAGAGCACCGGGGAGCTGTTTTTT.

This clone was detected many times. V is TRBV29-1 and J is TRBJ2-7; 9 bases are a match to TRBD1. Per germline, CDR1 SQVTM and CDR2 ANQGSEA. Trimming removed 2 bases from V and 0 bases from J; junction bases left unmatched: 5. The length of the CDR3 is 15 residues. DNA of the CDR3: TGCAGCGTTGAATTGGGGACAGGGAACTCCTACGAGCAGTACTTC. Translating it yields CSVELGTGNSYEQYF.

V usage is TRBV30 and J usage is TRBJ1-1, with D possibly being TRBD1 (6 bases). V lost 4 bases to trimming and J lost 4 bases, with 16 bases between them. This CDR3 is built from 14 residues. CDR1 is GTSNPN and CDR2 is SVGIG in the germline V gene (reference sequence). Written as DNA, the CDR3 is TGTGCCTGGAACACAGGGTCTTTTTCCACTGAAGCTTTCTTT. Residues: CAWNTGSFSTEAFF.

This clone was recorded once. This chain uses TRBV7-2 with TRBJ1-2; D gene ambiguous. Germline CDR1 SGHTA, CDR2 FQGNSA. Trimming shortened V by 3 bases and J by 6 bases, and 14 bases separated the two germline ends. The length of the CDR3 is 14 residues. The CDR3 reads CASSFDTRNNGYTF. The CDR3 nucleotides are TGTGCCAGCAGCTTCGACACCAGGAATAATGGCTACACCTTC.

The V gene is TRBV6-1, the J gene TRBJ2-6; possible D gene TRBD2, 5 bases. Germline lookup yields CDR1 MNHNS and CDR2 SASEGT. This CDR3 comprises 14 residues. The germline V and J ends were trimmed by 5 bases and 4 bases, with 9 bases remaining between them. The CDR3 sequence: CASSTREGANVLTF. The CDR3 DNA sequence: TGTGCCAGCAGTACGAGGGAAGGGGCCAACGTCCTGACTTTC.

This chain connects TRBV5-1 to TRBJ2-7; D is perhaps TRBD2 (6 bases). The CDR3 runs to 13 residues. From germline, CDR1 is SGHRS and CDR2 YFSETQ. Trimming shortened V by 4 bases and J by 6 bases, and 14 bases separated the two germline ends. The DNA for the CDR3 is TGCGCCAGCAGCCCCCTCGGGAGTAGCGAGCAGTACTTC. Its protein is CASSPLGSSEQYF.

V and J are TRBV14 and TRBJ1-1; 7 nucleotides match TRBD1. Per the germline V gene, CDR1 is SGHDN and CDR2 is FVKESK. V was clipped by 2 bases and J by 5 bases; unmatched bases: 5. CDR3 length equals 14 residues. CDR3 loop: CASSQLDRRTEAFF. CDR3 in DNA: TGTGCCAGCAGCCAATTGGACAGGAGGACTGAAGCTTTCTTT.

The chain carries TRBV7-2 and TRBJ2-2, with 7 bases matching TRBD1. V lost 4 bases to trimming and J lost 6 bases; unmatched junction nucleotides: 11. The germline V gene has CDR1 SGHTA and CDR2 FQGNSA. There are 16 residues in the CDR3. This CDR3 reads CASSSHRGGKAGELFF. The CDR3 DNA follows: TGTGCCAGCAGCTCTCACAGGGGTGGAAAGGCCGGGGAGCTGTTTTTT.

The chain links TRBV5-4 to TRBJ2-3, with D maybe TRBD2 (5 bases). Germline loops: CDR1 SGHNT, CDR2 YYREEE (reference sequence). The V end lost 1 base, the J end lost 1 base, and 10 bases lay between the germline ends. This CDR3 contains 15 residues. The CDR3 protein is CASSLSSHGTDTQYF. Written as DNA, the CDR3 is TGTGCCAGCAGCTTGTCTAGCCACGGCACAGATACGCAGTATTTT.

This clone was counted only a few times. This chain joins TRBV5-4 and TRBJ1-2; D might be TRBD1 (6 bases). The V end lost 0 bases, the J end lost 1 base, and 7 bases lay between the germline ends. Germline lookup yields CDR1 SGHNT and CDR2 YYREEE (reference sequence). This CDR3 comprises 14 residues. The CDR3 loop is CASSLARGNYGYTF. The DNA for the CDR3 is TGTGCCAGCAGCTTGGCCAGGGGTAACTATGGCTACACCTTC.

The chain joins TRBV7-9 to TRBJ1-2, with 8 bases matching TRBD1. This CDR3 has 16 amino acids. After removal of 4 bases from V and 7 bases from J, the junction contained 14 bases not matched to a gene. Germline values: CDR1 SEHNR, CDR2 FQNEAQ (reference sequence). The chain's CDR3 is CASSSRVAGGIGGYTF. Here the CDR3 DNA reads TGTGCCAGCAGCTCCCGGGTGGCAGGGGGCATAGGTGGCTACACCTTC.

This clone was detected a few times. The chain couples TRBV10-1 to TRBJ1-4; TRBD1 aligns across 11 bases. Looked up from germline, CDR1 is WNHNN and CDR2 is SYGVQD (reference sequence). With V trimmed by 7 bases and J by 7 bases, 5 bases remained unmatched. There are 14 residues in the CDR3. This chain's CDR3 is CASIRDRGCEKLFF. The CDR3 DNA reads TGCGCCAGCATCCGGGACAGGGGGTGTGAAAAACTGTTTTTT.

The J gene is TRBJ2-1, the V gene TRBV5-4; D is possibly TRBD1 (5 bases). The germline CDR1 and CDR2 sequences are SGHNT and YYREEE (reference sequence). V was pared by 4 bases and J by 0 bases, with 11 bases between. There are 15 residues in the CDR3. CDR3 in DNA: TGTGCCAGCAGCCAGACAGATAGCTCCTACAATGAGCAGTTCTTC. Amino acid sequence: CASSQTDSSYNEQFF. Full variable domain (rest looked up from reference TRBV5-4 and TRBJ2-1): ETGVTQSPTHLIKTRGQQVTLRCSSQSGHNTVSWYQQALGQGPQFIFQYYREEENGRGNFPPRFSGLQFPNYSSELNVNALELDDSALYLCASSQTDSSYNEQFFGPGTRLTVL.

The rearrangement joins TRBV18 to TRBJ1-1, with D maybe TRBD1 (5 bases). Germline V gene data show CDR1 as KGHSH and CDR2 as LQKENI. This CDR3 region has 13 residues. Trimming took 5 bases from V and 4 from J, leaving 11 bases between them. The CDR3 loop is CASSGAGSTEAFF. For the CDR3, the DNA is TGTGCCAGCTCAGGGGCGGGGAGCACTGAAGCTTTCTTT. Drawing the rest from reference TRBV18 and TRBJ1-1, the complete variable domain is NAGVMQNPRHLVRRRGQEARLRCSPMKGHSHVYWYRQLPEEGLKFMVYLQKENIIDESGMPKERFSAEFPKEGPSILRIQQVVRGDSAAYFCASSGAGSTEAFFGQGTRLTVV.

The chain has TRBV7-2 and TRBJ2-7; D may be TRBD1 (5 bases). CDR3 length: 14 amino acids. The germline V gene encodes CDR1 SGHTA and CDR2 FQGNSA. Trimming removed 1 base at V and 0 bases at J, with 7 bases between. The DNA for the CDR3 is TGTGCCAGCAGCTTAGACAGGAGCTCCTACGAGCAGTACTTC. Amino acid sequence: CASSLDRSSYEQYF.

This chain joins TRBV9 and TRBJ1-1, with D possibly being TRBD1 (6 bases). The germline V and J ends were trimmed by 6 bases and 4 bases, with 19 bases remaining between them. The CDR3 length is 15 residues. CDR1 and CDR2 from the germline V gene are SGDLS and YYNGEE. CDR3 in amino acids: CASTRQGSLGTEAFF. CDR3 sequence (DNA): TGTGCCAGCACCCGTCAGGGGTCTCTGGGCACTGAAGCTTTCTTT.

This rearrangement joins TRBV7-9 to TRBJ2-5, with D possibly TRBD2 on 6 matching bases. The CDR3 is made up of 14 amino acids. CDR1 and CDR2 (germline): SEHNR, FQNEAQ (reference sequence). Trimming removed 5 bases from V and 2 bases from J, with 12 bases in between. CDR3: CASSRLVGQETQYF. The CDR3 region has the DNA TGTGCCAGCAGCCGACTAGTGGGACAAGAGACCCAGTACTTC.

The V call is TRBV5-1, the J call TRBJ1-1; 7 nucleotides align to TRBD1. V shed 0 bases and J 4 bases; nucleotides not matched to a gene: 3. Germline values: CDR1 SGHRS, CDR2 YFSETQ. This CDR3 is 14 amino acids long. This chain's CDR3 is CASSLATGSTEAFF. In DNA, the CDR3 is TGCGCCAGCAGCTTGGCGACAGGGAGCACTGAAGCTTTCTTT.

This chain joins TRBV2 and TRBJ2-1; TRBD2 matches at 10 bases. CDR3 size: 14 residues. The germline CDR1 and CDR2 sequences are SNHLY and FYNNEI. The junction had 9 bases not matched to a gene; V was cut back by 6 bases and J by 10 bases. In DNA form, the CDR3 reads TGTGCCAGCAGACGGACTAGCGGCGTGATCGAGCAGTTCTTC. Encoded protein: CASRRTSGVIEQFF.

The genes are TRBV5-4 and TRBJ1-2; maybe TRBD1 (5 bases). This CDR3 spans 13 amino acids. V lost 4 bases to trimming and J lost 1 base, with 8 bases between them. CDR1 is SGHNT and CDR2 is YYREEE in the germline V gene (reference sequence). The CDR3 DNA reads TGTGCCAGCAGCCCGGGGGGTAACTATGGCTACACCTTC. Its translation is CASSPGGNYGYTF.

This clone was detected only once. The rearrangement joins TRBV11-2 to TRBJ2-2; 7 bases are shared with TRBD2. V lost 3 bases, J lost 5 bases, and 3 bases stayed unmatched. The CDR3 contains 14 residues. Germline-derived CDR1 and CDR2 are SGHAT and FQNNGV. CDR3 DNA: TGTGCCAGCAGCTTGACGGGAGGTACCGGGGAGCTGTTTTTT. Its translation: CASSLTGGTGELFF.

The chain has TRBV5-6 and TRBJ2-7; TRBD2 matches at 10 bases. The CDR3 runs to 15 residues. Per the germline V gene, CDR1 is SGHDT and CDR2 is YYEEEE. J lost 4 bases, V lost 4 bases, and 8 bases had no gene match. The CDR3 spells CASSAGLAGVYEQYF. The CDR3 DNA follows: TGTGCCAGCAGCGCGGGGCTAGCGGGAGTGTACGAGCAGTACTTC.

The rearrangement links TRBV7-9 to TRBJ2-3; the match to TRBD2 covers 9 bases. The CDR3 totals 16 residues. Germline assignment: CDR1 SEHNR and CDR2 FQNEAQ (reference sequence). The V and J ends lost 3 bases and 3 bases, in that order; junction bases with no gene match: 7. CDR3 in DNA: TGTGCCAGCAGCTTCCGTCTAGCGGGGAGAACAGATACGCAGTATTTT. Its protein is CASSFRLAGRTDTQYF.

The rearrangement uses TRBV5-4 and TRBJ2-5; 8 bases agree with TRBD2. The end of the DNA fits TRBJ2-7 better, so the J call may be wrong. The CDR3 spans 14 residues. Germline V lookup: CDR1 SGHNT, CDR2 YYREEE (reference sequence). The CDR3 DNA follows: TGTGCCAGCAGCCCCCGGGGGGGAACCTACGAGCAGTACTTC. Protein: CASSPRGGTYEQYF.

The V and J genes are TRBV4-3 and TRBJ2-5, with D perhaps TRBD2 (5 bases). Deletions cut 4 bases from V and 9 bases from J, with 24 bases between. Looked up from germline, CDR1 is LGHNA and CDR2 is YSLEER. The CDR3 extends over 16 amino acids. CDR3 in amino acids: CASSPTAMGGVGAQYF. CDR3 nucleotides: TGCGCCAGCAGCCCCACGGCGATGGGTGGAGTCGGGGCCCAGTACTTC.

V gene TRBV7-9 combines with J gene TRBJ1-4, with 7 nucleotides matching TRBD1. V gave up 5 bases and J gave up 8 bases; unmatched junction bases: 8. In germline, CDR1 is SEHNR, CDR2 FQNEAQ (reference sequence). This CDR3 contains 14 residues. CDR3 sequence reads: CASSPDREGEKLFF. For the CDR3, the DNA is TGTGCCAGCAGCCCTGACAGGGAAGGGGAAAAACTGTTTTTT.